This record looks at one T cell receptor (beta chain) sequence and its context. This record comes from a study of control samples from healthy donors and cancer patients. Repertoires were generated with immunoSEQ multiplex PCR, while TCRdb's copy carries only in-frame clones and drops some. Found here are some 140,000 clones, roughly 89% of them singletons; the top ten hold about 11%. Source material: blood. The TCR sequence derives from a man younger than 40 in good health.

As DNA, the CDR3 is TGTGCCACCTACCCCAGGGACTCTGGAAACACCATATATTTT. Protein sequence: CATYPRDSGNTIYF. The chain recombines TRBV28 with TRBJ1-3; a weak D match, TRBD1 (5 bases). Germline values: CDR1 MDHEN, CDR2 SYDVKM. V lost 10 bases and J 0 bases, leaving 13 bases between the germline ends. There are 14 residues in the CDR3.